This TCR beta chain was captured by sequencing in a study of T cell responses to AZD1222 COVID-19 vaccine. Findings and caveats of the study: Nearly half of spike-specific TCRs reportedly target unmutated variant regions. Clonal diversity was possibly underestimated, and white British individuals and females predominated among donors. Just a handful of AZD1222 recipients tested seropositive at baseline.

The method was immunoSEQ multiplex PCR; TCRdb's version includes in-frame clones alone and lacks a portion of them. The sample holds under 95,000 clones, 85% to 90% seen once. Comment on this clone: Its cognate antigen is unknown.

Combined were second doses at about 4 or about 12 weeks. The CDR3 consists of 14 residues. Trimming pared 5 bases from V and 6 bases from J, leaving 13 bases between. Germline-derived CDR1 and CDR2 are KGHDR and SFDVKD. Sequenced material: peripheral blood, taken 28 days after the second AZD1222 dose. The TCR originated in an adult who received the AZD1222 COVID-19 vaccine. V usage is TRBV24-1 and J usage is TRBJ1-5, with TRBD1 as a possible D gene (6 bases). CDR3 nucleotides: TGTGCCACCAGTGCCAAGGGGGGACCTCAGCCCCAGCATTTT. It is translated as CATSAKGGPQPQHF.